This is a list of T cell receptor beta chains from one sample in a study of blood T cell repertoires in COVID-19. The data were produced by immunoSEQ multiplex PCR, yet TCRdb's version contains in-frame clones alone and is incomplete. This table has roughly 32,000 clones, 80% to 95% appearing once. Source material: peripheral blood. These TCRs come from a male donor with active COVID-19. Each CDR3 is given with its conserved first and last residue. The order of the fields is D gene, clone size, J gene, V gene, CDR3 protein, CDR3 DNA. A D gene is named only where the DNA matches it firmly. Size is omitted from some rows. Given values are once, few, many or a class for expanded clones.

TRBD1 | . | TRBJ2-3 | TRBV7-2 | CASSLYDRGYTDTQYF | TGTGCCAGCAGCTTATATGACAGGGGTTACACAGATACGCAGTATTTT
. | once | TRBJ1-2 | TRBV5-1 | CASSLARADYGYTF | TGCGCCAGCAGCCTGGCCAGGGCCGACTATGGCTACACCTTC
. | . | TRBJ2-1 | TRBV7-2 | CASSLQAGSYNEQFF | TGTGCCAGCAGCTTGCAAGCCGGCTCCTACAATGAGCAGTTCTTC
. | . | TRBJ1-1 | TRBV5-1 | CASSQGTIGTEAFF | TGCGCCAGCAGCCAAGGGACAATCGGCACTGAAGCTTTCTTT
. | . | TRBJ1-3 | TRBV29-1 | CSVVRGVTGNTIYF | TGCAGCGTTGTTCGGGGGGTTACAGGAAACACCATATATTTT
. | . | TRBJ1-1 | TRBV18 | CASSPPPSVPEAFF | TGTGCCAGCTCACCACCCCCCTCAGTCCCTGAAGCTTTCTTT
TRBD1 | . | TRBJ2-3 | TRBV7-9 | CASSLMTGTTDTQYF | TGTGCCAGCAGCTTAATGACAGGGACAACAGATACGCAGTATTTT
. | . | TRBJ1-5 | TRBV7-6 | CASSLALNQPQHF | TGTGCCAGCAGCTTAGCGCTAAATCAGCCCCAGCATTTT
. | . | TRBJ1-1 | TRBV6-2/TRBV6-3 | CASSYSRHRFEAFF | TGTGCCAGCAGTTACTCGAGACACCGATTTGAGGCTTTCTTT
TRBD2 | once | TRBJ2-5 | TRBV28 | CASSSASAGGRQETQYF | TGTGCCAGCAGTTCCGCATCAGCGGGGGGGCGCCAAGAGACCCAGTACTTC
TRBD1 | once | TRBJ1-2 | TRBV5-1 | CASSETGPYGYTF | TGCGCCAGCAGCGAGACAGGGCCCTATGGCTACACCTTC
. | . | TRBJ2-7 | TRBV27 | CASSLRQTISYEQYF | TGTGCCAGCAGTTTACGGCAAACTATCTCCTACGAGCAGTACTTC
. | once | TRBJ1-2 | TRBV19 | CASSLGQINYGYTF | TGTGCCAGTAGTCTAGGACAAATTAACTATGGCTACACCTTC